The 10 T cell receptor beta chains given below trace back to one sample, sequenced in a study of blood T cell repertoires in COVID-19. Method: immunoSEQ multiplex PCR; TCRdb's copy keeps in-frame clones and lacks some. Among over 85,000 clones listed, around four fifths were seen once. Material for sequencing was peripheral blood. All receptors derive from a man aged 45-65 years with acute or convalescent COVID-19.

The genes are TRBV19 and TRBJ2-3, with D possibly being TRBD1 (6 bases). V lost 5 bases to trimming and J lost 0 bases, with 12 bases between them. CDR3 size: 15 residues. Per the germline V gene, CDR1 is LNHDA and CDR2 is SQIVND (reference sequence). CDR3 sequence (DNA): TGTGCCAGTAGTCCACAGACAGGAAGCACAGATACGCAGTATTTT. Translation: CASSPQTGSTDTQYF.

The CDR3 reads CASSIPGGGNIQYF. As DNA, the CDR3 is TGTGCCAGTAGTATCCCCGGTGGCGGAAACATTCAGTACTTC. The V call is TRBV19, the J call TRBJ2-4; D not certain. The V end was cut by 3 bases, the J end by 6 bases, with 12 bases between. The CDR3 is 14 residues long. CDR1 and CDR2 from the germline V gene are LNHDA and SQIVND (reference sequence). Combining the CDR3 with reference TRBV19 and TRBJ2-4 gives the whole variable domain DGGITQSPKYLFRKEGQNVTLSCEQNLNHDAMYWYRQDPGQGLRLIYYSQIVNDFQKGDIAEGYSVSREKKESFPLTVTSAQKNPTAFYLCASSIPGGGNIQYFGAGTRLSVL.

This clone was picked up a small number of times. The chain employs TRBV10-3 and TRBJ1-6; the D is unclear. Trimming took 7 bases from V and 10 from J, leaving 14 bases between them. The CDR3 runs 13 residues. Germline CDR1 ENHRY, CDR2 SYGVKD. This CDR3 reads CAITASPRSPLHF. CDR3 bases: TGTGCCATCACCGCTAGTCCGAGATCACCCCTCCACTTT.

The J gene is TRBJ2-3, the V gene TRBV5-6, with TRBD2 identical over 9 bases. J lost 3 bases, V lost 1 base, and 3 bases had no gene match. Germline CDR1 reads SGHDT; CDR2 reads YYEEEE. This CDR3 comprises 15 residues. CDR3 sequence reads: CASSLKRGVTDTQYF. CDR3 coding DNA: TGTGCCAGCAGCTTGAAGCGGGGGGTAACAGATACGCAGTATTTT.

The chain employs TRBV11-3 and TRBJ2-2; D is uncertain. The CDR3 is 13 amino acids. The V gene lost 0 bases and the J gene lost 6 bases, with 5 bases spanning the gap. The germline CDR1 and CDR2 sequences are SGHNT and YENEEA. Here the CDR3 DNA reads TGTGCCAGCAGCTTAGATGAGTCCGGGGAGCTGTTTTTT. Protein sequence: CASSLDESGELFF.

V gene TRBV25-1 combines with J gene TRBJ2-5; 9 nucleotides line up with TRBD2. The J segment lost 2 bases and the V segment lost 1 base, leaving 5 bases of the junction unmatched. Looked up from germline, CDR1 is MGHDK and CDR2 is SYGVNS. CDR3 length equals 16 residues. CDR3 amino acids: CASSEWLAGRQETQYF. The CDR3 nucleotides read TGTGCCAGCAGTGAATGGCTAGCGGGACGACAAGAGACCCAGTACTTC.

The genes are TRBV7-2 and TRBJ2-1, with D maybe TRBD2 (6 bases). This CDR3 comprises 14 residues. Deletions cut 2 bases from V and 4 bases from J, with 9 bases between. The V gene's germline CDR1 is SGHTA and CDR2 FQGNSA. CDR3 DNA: TGTGCCAGCAGCTTACGCGGGAATTACAATGAGCAGTTCTTC. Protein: CASSLRGNYNEQFF. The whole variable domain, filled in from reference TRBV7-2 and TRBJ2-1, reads GAGVSQSPSNKVTEKGKDVELRCDPISGHTALYWYRQSLGQGLEFLIYFQGNSAPDKSGLPSDRFSAERTGGSVSTLTIQRTQQEDSAVYLCASSLRGNYNEQFFGPGTRLTVL.

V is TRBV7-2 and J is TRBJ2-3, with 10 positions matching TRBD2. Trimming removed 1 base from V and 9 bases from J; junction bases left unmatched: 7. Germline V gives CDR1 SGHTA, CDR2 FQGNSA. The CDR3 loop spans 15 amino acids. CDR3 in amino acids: CASSLEREGPWTQYF. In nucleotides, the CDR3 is TGTGCCAGCAGCTTAGAGCGGGAGGGCCCCTGGACGCAGTATTTT.

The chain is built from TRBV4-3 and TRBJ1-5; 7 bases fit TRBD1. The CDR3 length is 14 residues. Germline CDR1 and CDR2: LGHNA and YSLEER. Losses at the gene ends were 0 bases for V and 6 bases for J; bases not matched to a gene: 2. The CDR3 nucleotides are TGCGCCAGCAGCCAAGACAACAGGGGTCAGCCCCAGCATTTT. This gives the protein CASSQDNRGQPQHF.

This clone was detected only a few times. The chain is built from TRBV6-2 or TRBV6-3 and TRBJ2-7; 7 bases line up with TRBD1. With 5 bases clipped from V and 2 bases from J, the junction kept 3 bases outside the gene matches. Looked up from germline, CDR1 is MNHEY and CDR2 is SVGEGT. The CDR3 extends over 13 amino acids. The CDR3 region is CASSRDRPYEQYF. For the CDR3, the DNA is TGTGCCAGCAGTAGGGACAGACCCTACGAGCAGTACTTC.